This passage covers 19 T cell receptor beta chains from one sample sequenced in a study of CD8+ T cells in alopecia areata. The authors extracted RNA and reverse transcribed it into cDNA as the sequencing template. Assay: immunoSEQ multiplex PCR; the TCRdb copy retains only in-frame clones and omits some. The sample holds approximately 30,000 clones, 62% seen once. Sequenced input: NKG2D-high CD8+ T cells sorted from blood. Receptor source: a human donor with alopecia areata.

This chain links TRBV7-8 with TRBJ2-7, with a possible D match to TRBD2 (5 bases). Germline loops: CDR1 SGHVS, CDR2 FQNEAQ. The V gene lost 7 bases and the J gene lost 2 bases, with 9 bases spanning the gap. The CDR3 loop spans 12 amino acids. CDR3 sequence reads: CASTSGAYEQYF. CDR3 bases: TGTGCCAGCACGAGCGGAGCCTACGAGCAGTACTTC. The full variable domain, completed using reference TRBV7-8 and TRBJ2-7, is GAGVSQSPRYKVAKRGQDVALRCDPISGHVSLFWYQQALGQGPEFLTYFQNEAQLDKSGLPSDRFFAERPEGSVSTLKIQRTQQEDSAVYLCASTSGAYEQYFGPGTRLTVT.

The chain joins TRBV7-9 to TRBJ1-5; tentatively, D is TRBD1 (6 bases). Germline V gene data show CDR1 as SEHNR and CDR2 as FQNEAQ (reference sequence). V was clipped by 6 bases and J by 4 bases, with 19 bases between them. CDR3 length: 16 amino acids. CDR3 loop: CASSSTEKDRNQPQHF. The CDR3, as DNA: TGTGCCAGCAGTTCAACCGAAAAGGACAGAAATCAGCCCCAGCATTTT.

This chain links TRBV28 with TRBJ2-7, with D perhaps matching TRBD2 (5 bases). The CDR3 consists of 15 residues. CDR1 is MDHEN and CDR2 is SYDVKM in the germline V gene. V was trimmed by 3 bases and J by 5 bases, leaving 17 bases between them. The CDR3, as DNA: TGTGCCAGCAGTTTTGAGGGCGGCTTTGGAAACGAGCAGTACTTC. Residues: CASSFEGGFGNEQYF.

V and J are TRBV7-3 and TRBJ2-3; the match to TRBD1 covers 8 bases. Germline values: CDR1 SGHTA, CDR2 FQGTGA. The ends lost 5 bases at V and 4 bases at J; junction bases unmatched: 11. The CDR3 extends over 16 amino acids. CDR3 coding DNA: TGTGCCAGCAGCCCATATCAGGGGGCGAGTGCAGATACGCAGTATTTT. Protein: CASSPYQGASADTQYF.

The rearrangement uses TRBV30 and TRBJ2-1; tentative D call: TRBD2 (6 bases). The germline V gene encodes CDR1 GTSNPN and CDR2 SVGIG (reference sequence). The length of the CDR3 is 15 residues. Trimming removed 1 base at V and 0 bases at J, with 10 bases between. The DNA for the CDR3 is TGTGCCTGGAGTGCGGGGGAAAGCTCCTACAATGAGCAGTTCTTC. This encodes CAWSAGESSYNEQFF.

This clone was counted only a few times. The chain recombines TRBV7-6 with TRBJ2-7; possible D gene TRBD2, 5 bases. V was trimmed by 5 bases and J by 3 bases, leaving 14 bases between them. CDR1 SGHVS and CDR2 FNYEAQ come from the germline V gene. The CDR3 is 14 amino acids. This chain's CDR3 is CASSPPGVNYEQYF. DNA for the CDR3: TGTGCCAGCAGCCCACCCGGGGTAAACTACGAGCAGTACTTC.

The chain links TRBV4-2 to TRBJ2-1; D may be TRBD1 or TRBD2 (5 bases each). Germline V gene sequence: CDR1 LGHNA, CDR2 YNFKEQ. Trimming took 3 bases from V and 10 from J, leaving 16 bases between them. This CDR3 contains 14 residues. The CDR3 DNA reads as TGTGCCAGCAGCCAGCCGAATGGGGACGAAGAGCAGTTCTTC. Its translation: CASSQPNGDEEQFF.

CDR3 coding DNA: TGTGCCAGCAGCTTAGGGCCGGGGGCCCCGGTTAACTATGGCTACACCTTC. It translates to CASSLGPGAPVNYGYTF. The chain recombines TRBV7-2 with TRBJ1-2, with D maybe TRBD1 (6 bases). The V and J ends lost 1 base and 1 base respectively, with 16 bases between them. In germline, CDR1 is SGHTA, CDR2 FQGNSA. This CDR3 spans 17 amino acids.

This clone was found a few times. The rearrangement uses TRBV27 and TRBJ2-5; possible D gene TRBD1, 6 bases. Looked up from germline, CDR1 is MNHEY and CDR2 is SMNVEV (reference sequence). Trimming took 5 bases from V and 1 from J, leaving 20 bases between them. This CDR3 spans 17 amino acids. The CDR3 protein is CASSTWDISRGQETQYF. For the CDR3, the DNA is TGTGCCAGCAGTACCTGGGACATATCAAGAGGCCAAGAGACCCAGTACTTC.

The chain carries TRBV5-1 and TRBJ1-1; 8 bases align to TRBD1. V gave up 4 bases and J gave up 6 bases; unmatched junction bases: 5. The CDR3 loop spans 13 amino acids. The V gene's germline CDR1 is SGHRS and CDR2 YFSETQ. The CDR3 loop is CASSLDRGPEAFF. The DNA for the CDR3 is TGCGCCAGCAGCCTCGACAGGGGACCTGAAGCTTTCTTT.

J is TRBJ1-2 and V is TRBV30; TRBD1 is a possible D gene (6 bases). V was trimmed by 4 bases and J by 6 bases, leaving 9 bases between them. Germline V gene sequence: CDR1 GTSNPN, CDR2 SVGIG (reference sequence). The CDR3 covers 11 residues. In DNA form, the CDR3 reads TGTGCCTGGACGGGGGGCCATGGCTACACCTTC. It translates to CAWTGGHGYTF.

The rearrangement links TRBV6-5 to TRBJ2-3; D is ambiguous. CDR1 MNHEY and CDR2 SVGAGI come from the germline V gene. V lost 6 bases to trimming and J lost 2 bases, with 3 bases between them. CDR3 size: 11 residues. This chain's CDR3 is CASSNTDTQYF. The CDR3 nucleotides read TGTGCCAGCAGCAACACAGATACGCAGTATTTT.

This chain connects TRBV2 to TRBJ2-1; TRBD2 might be the D (6 bases). Trimming removed 1 base from V and 10 bases from J, with 14 bases in between. The CDR3 contains 14 residues. Germline CDR1 reads SNHLY; CDR2 reads FYNNEI. The CDR3 region is CASSEDPSDTEQFF. The DNA of the CDR3 is TGTGCCAGCAGTGAAGATCCTAGCGACACGGAGCAGTTCTTC.

This clone was seen a single time. The chain joins TRBV7-9 to TRBJ2-3, with a weak D call TRBD2 (6 bases). The CDR3 runs to 17 residues. Deletions cut 3 bases from V and 2 bases from J, with 18 bases between. Germline V gene sequence: CDR1 SEHNR, CDR2 FQNEAQ (reference sequence). The CDR3: CASSFFGETRYTDTQYF. CDR3 nucleotides: TGTGCCAGCAGCTTCTTTGGTGAGACTAGATACACAGATACGCAGTATTTT.

V usage is TRBV27 and J usage is TRBJ2-7; tentative D call: TRBD2 (5 bases). This CDR3 is built from 13 residues. V was clipped by 5 bases and J by 1 base, with 9 bases between them. The germline CDR1 and CDR2 sequences are MNHEY and SMNVEV (reference sequence). The CDR3 here is CASSRTGSYEQYF. In DNA form, the CDR3 reads TGTGCCAGCAGTCGGACGGGATCCTACGAGCAGTACTTC.

This clone has just one count. The J gene is TRBJ1-2, the V gene TRBV4-3; D gene uncertain. Germline V gene lookup returns CDR1 LGHNA and CDR2 YSLEER. The CDR3 is made up of 15 amino acids. Trimming left V 1 base short and J 0 bases short, with 9 bases between. The CDR3 reads CASSQGTWTNYGYTF. Here the CDR3 DNA reads TGCGCCAGCAGCCAAGGGACGTGGACTAACTATGGCTACACCTTC.

This chain links TRBV6-5 with TRBJ2-1; 7 bases align to TRBD1. The V and J ends lost 6 bases and 4 bases, in that order; junction bases with no gene match: 6. CDR1 is MNHEY and CDR2 is SVGAGI in the germline V gene. There are 14 residues in the CDR3. CDR3 bases: TGTGCCAGCAGACGACAGGGTCAGTACAATGAGCAGTTCTTC. The encoded protein is CASRRQGQYNEQFF.

This clone was observed a few times. CDR3 sequence reads: CAWSVFLGAEAFF. The CDR3 DNA reads as TGTGCCTGGAGTGTATTCCTAGGGGCTGAAGCTTTCTTT. The gene calls are TRBV30 and TRBJ1-1, with D possibly TRBD1 on 5 matching bases. CDR1 is GTSNPN and CDR2 is SVGIG in the germline V gene (reference sequence). The CDR3 is made up of 13 amino acids. V was trimmed by 0 bases and J by 6 bases, leaving 11 bases between them.

Details on this clone: One junction end does not reproduce the germline sequence, and a read error may be involved. The rearrangement joins TRBV5-6 to TRBJ2-7, with 8 positions matching TRBD2. Per the germline V gene, CDR1 is SGHDT and CDR2 is YYEEEE. This CDR3 has 15 amino acids. The CDR3 region is CASTLTSADSYEQYF. As DNA, the CDR3 is TGTGCCAGCACCTTGACTAGCGCGGACTCCTACGAGCAGTACTTC.